The rows below give T cell receptor beta chains drawn from one sample of a study of brain T cells in children with intractable seizures. Measured with immunoSEQ multiplex PCR; TCRdb has only the in-frame clones, and not every one. The table lists approximately 60,000 clones, about 96% of them singletons. The input for sequencing was peripheral blood, taken at surgery. The receptors derive from a boy in the first two years of life with focal cortical dysplasia and intractable seizures. CDR3s include the opening cysteine and the closing phenylalanine or tryptophan. A D gene is named only where the DNA matches it firmly. Clone size is given for some rows only: seen once, a few or many times, or a class if the clone is expanded.

cdr3_length	v_call	clone_size	j_call	d_call	cdr3_nt	cdr3_aa
11	TRBV12-5	-	TRBJ2-3	-	TGTGCTAGTGGTTTGACAGATACGCAGTATTTT	CASGLTDTQYF
14	TRBV4-2	-	TRBJ2-1	TRBD2	TGTGCCAGCAGCCAACCTAGCGGCTACAATGAGCAGTTCTTC	CASSQPSGYNEQFF
16	TRBV19	-	TRBJ2-2	TRBD2	TGTGCCAGTAGTATAGAATCAGGGAGGGGCACCGGGGAGCTGTTTTTT	CASSIESGRGTGELFF
24	TRBV4-2	-	TRBJ1-6	-	TGTGCCAGCAGCCAAGGGATCACCGACCTAACCGGGACCCGGTCGAGCTCCTATAATTCACCCCTCCACTTT	CASSQGITDLTGTRSSSYNSPLHF
15	TRBV28	-	TRBJ2-7	-	TGTGCCAGCAGTCGGGTAGCGGCACCTAACTACGAGCAGTACTTC	CASSRVAAPNYEQYF
16	TRBV15	once	TRBJ2-5	-	TGTGCCACCAGCAGGGAATTACAGGGAAACCAAGAGACCCAGTACTTC	CATSRELQGNQETQYF
14	TRBV7-8	-	TRBJ2-7	-	TGTGCCAGCAGTGGCCCAAACACCCTCTACGAGCAGTACTTC	CASSGPNTLYEQYF
15	TRBV14	-	TRBJ1-1	TRBD1	TGTGCCAGCAGCCAACGACAGGGTTTGAGGACTGAAGCTTTCTTT	CASSQRQGLRTEAFF
15	TRBV19	-	TRBJ1-1	TRBD1	TGTGCCAGTAGTATAACCGGGACAGGGGACACTGAAGCTTTCTTT	CASSITGTGDTEAFF
14	TRBV19	-	TRBJ1-2	TRBD1	TGTGCCAGTAGGACGGGACAGGGAAGCTATGGCTACACCTTC	CASRTGQGSYGYTF
16	TRBV2	-	TRBJ2-3	TRBD2	TGTGCCAGCAGCTCGAGCCGGACTAGCTCCACAGATACGCAGTATTTT	CASSSSRTSSTDTQYF
15	TRBV7-9	-	TRBJ2-3	TRBD2	TGTGCCAGCAGCTTGGCGGGAGGGGCCACAGATACGCAGTATTTT	CASSLAGGATDTQYF
15	TRBV5-1	-	TRBJ2-2	-	TGCGCCAGCAGGCTTGGGGTCTCTCGGACCGGGGAGCTGTTTTTT	CASRLGVSRTGELFF
16	TRBV7-9	-	TRBJ2-5	-	TGTGCCAGCAACGAGCAGGGGTCGCTAATAGGGGAGACCCAGTACTTC	CASNEQGSLIGETQYF
14	TRBV27	once	TRBJ1-1	-	TGTGCCAGCCCCATTGGATTCATGAACACTGAAGCTTTCTTT	CASPIGFMNTEAFF
14	TRBV2	-	TRBJ2-3	-	TGTGCCAGCACGGGGGACACCAGCACAGATACGCAGTATTTT	CASTGDTSTDTQYF